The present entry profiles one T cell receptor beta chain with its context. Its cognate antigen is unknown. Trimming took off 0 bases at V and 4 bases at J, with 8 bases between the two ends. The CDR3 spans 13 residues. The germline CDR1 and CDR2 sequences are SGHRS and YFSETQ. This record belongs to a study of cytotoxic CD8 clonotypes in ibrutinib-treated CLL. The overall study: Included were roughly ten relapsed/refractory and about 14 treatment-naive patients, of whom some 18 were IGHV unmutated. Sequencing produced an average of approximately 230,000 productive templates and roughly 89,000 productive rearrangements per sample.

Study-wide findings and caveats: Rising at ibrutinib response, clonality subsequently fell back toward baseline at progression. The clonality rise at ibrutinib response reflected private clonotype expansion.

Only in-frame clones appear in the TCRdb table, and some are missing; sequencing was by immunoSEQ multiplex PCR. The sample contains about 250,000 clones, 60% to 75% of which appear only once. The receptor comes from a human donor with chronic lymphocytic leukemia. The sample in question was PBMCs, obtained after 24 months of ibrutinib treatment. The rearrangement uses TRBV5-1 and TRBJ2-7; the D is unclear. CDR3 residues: CASSLVGPYEQYF. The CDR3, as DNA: TGCGCCAGCAGCTTGGTTGGGCCATACGAGCAGTACTTC.